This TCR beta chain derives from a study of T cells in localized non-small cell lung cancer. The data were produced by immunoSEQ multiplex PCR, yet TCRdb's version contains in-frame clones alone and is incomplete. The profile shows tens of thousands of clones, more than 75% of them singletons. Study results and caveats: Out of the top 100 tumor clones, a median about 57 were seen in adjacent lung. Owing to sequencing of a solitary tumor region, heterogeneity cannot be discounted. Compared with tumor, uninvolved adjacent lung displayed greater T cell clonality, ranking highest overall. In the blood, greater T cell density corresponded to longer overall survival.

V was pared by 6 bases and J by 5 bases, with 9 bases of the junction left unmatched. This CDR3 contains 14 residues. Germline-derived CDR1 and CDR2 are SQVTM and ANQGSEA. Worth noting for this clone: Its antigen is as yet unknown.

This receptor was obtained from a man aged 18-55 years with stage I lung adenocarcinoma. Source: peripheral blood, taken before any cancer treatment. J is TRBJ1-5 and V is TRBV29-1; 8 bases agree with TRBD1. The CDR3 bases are TGCAGCGTACGGACAGGGACTAAGGATCAGCCCCAGCATTTT. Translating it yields CSVRTGTKDQPQHF.